This T cell receptor (beta chain) stems from a study of control samples from healthy donors and cancer patients. The protocol was immunoSEQ multiplex PCR, while the TCRdb copy is restricted to in-frame clones and leaves out a portion. The repertoire consists of fewer than 200,000 clones, with approximately 92% occurring once and the leading ten covering approximately 4%. The J segment lost 3 bases and the V segment lost 1 base, leaving 6 bases of the junction unmatched. This CDR3 is built from 15 residues. Germline V gene sequence: CDR1 LGHDT, CDR2 YNNKEL (reference sequence). This chain links TRBV3-1 (or the pseudogene TRBV3-2) with TRBJ2-7, with TRBD1 matching over 7 bases. The sequencing sample was made of blood. The receptor comes from a woman aged 55-70 years in good health. Written as DNA, the CDR3 is TGTGCCAGCAGCCAAGGAGGGGGCGCTTTCTACGAGCAGTACTTC. Translated: CASSQGGGAFYEQYF.